This T cell receptor beta chain is drawn from a study of technical replicates of blood from several donors. Germline V gives CDR1 SGHRS, CDR2 YFSETQ. The V and J ends lost 0 bases and 7 bases respectively, with 20 bases between them. CDR3 length: 16 amino acids. Clones were read by immunoSEQ multiplex PCR, and TCRdb kept only the in-frame ones, dropping some. Among more than 65,000 clones, about 96% were seen once, and the ten largest hold approximately 0.32%. This TCR was recovered from a human donor in good health. The chain employs TRBV5-1 and TRBJ2-7, with D possibly being TRBD2 (5 bases). The sample consisted of T cells isolated from PBMCs. DNA of the CDR3: TGCGCCAGCAGCTTGGGGACTCTGGCAGGATCTATGGAGCAGTACTTC. The encoded protein is CASSLGTLAGSMEQYF.